Below are 30 T cell receptor beta chains sequenced from a single sample in a study of Ad26.COV2.S vaccination and SARS-CoV-2 variants. Treatment meaning: some 20 received Ad26.COV2.S at low or high dose, single or two shots; a few received placebo; per-sample allocation not given. It was on day 63 after the first vaccine or placebo injection that samples were taken. TCRdb's table, derived via immunoSEQ multiplex PCR, lists solely in-frame clones and lacks some. Among 350,000 to 500,000 clones listed, 90% were seen once. The sample in question was peripheral blood, obtained in a trial of Ad26.COV2.S vaccine versus placebo. All receptors come from a person between 18 and 59 years old who received the Ad26.COV2.S COVID-19 vaccine or a placebo.

The chain recombines TRBV9 with TRBJ2-5; D remains unclear. In germline, CDR1 is SGDLS, CDR2 YYNGEE. CDR3 length: 13 residues. Trimming stripped 0 bases from V and 2 bases from J, with 5 bases between. The CDR3 here is CASSVGPQETQYF. The CDR3, as DNA: TGTGCCAGCAGCGTAGGACCGCAAGAGACCCAGTACTTC.

The chain has TRBV20-1 and TRBJ1-1; D is unclear. The CDR3 is 16 amino acids. Between the trimmed V and J ends, which lost 3 bases and 6 bases, there was a span of 23 bases. Per the germline V gene, CDR1 is DFQATT and CDR2 is SNEGSKA (reference sequence). The DNA of the CDR3 is TGCAGTGCTAGTTCAGTTAGGGAGAAGGAGGACCCTGAAGCTTTCTTT. It encodes CSASSVREKEDPEAFF.

The chain has TRBV6-5 and TRBJ1-2; a weak D match, TRBD1 (6 bases). The CDR3 is 15 amino acids. V was pared by 2 bases and J by 2 bases, with 12 bases between. Germline CDR1 is MNHEY and CDR2 is SVGAGI. The chain's CDR3 is CASSYAITGNYGYTF. CDR3 DNA sequence: TGTGCCAGCAGTTACGCCATAACAGGGAACTATGGCTACACCTTC.

V is TRBV18 and J is TRBJ1-1; 8 nucleotides match TRBD1. There are 16 residues in the CDR3. Germline CDR1 KGHSH, CDR2 LQKENI. J was trimmed by 4 bases and V by 5 bases; bases with no gene match: 12. CDR3 sequence (DNA): TGTGCCAGCTCAGCGTTCCAGGGGGCAGAGGGCACTGAAGCTTTCTTT. It translates to CASSAFQGAEGTEAFF.

The chain uses TRBV28 and TRBJ2-1; no clear D. Germline V lookup: CDR1 MDHEN, CDR2 SYDVKM. This CDR3 has 14 residues. V lost 2 bases to trimming and J lost 0 bases, with 5 bases between them. CDR3 residues: CASSLGTSYNEQFF. CDR3 sequence (DNA): TGTGCCAGCAGTTTAGGAACCTCCTACAATGAGCAGTTCTTC.

V gene TRBV19 combines with J gene TRBJ2-1; a possible D gene is TRBD1 (6 bases). Trimming stripped 7 bases from V and 0 bases from J, with 28 bases between. The germline gives CDR1 LNHDA, CDR2 SQIVND (reference sequence). The CDR3 is 20 amino acids. In DNA, the CDR3 is TGTGCCAGTACCCCGAGAAGGACAGATGGGCCGTTAAGCTCCTACAATGAGCAGTTCTTC. Encoded protein: CASTPRRTDGPLSSYNEQFF.

The gene calls are TRBV6-2 or TRBV6-3 and TRBJ2-3; 7 bases fit TRBD1. This CDR3 has 16 residues. With 6 bases clipped from V and 1 base from J, the junction kept 10 bases outside the gene matches. Germline CDR1 is MNHEY and CDR2 is SVGEGT. The chain's CDR3 is CASSRPRQGRTDTQYF. The CDR3 bases are TGTGCCAGCAGCCGTCCCCGACAGGGCCGCACAGATACGCAGTATTTT.

The chain carries TRBV15 and TRBJ2-5; TRBD1 matches 7 bases. CDR1 is LNHNV, CDR2 YYDKDF, per germline (reference sequence). The CDR3 is 14 residues long. V lost 2 bases and J lost 2; bases outside the gene matches: 2. The CDR3 sequence: CATSRPGQQETQYF. Here the CDR3 DNA reads TGTGCCACCAGCAGACCGGGACAGCAAGAGACCCAGTACTTC.

This clone was found a few times. The gene calls are TRBV12-2 and TRBJ2-1; TRBD2, the table's D call, was not compared with the DNA. TRBV12-2 is noted as a pseudogene. The CDR3 sequence is 15 residues long. The CDR3 DNA follows: TGTGCAAGTCTCCTGCGGCGGGACGGTAACAATGAGCAGTTCTTC. Translated: CASLLRRDGNNEQFF.

The V gene is TRBV10-3, the J gene TRBJ2-3; 9 bases are shared with TRBD2. The V gene's germline CDR1 is ENHRY and CDR2 SYGVKD. J gave up 0 bases and V 3 bases, and 13 bases lay outside the gene matches. The CDR3 runs to 19 residues. The CDR3 DNA sequence: TGTGCCATCAGTGAAGAGGGCGGGAGGGCTCACCTTAGCACAGATACGCAGTATTTT. The encoded protein is CAISEEGGRAHLSTDTQYF.

About this clone: Within the sample, other DNA sequences also encode this same CDR3. V gene TRBV5-1 combines with J gene TRBJ2-7; D possibly corresponds to TRBD1 (5 bases). The V gene's germline CDR1 is SGHRS and CDR2 YFSETQ. V lost 0 bases and J 3 bases, leaving 7 bases between the germline ends. This CDR3 comprises 13 residues. CDR3 residues: CASSLGQNYEQYF. The CDR3 DNA reads as TGCGCCAGCAGCTTGGGACAGAACTACGAGCAGTACTTC.

This clone was counted once. This chain connects TRBV7-8 to TRBJ2-5; weak D call: TRBD1 (6 bases). Trimming stripped 5 bases from V and 2 bases from J, with 15 bases between. Germline loops: CDR1 SGHVS, CDR2 FQNEAQ. The CDR3 totals 15 residues. CDR3 sequence reads: CASSAGTREQETQYF. CDR3 nucleotide sequence: TGTGCCAGCAGCGCAGGGACAAGGGAACAAGAGACCCAGTACTTC.

Of note for this clone: The identical CDR3 is also encoded by other nucleotide sequences in the sample. The rearrangement joins TRBV25-1 to TRBJ2-7; TRBD2 might be the D (5 bases). The germline V gene encodes CDR1 MGHDK and CDR2 SYGVNS. With 4 bases removed from V and 4 bases from J, the gap between germline ends came to 8 bases. The CDR3 covers 12 residues. The CDR3 DNA reads TGTGCCAGCAGTGTACGCGGGTACGAGCAGTACTTC. As protein: CASSVRGYEQYF.

The V gene is TRBV11-3, the J gene TRBJ2-5; 8 nucleotides align to TRBD1. The CDR3 has 15 amino acids. Germline CDR1 SGHNT, CDR2 YENEEA. V lost 0 bases to trimming and J lost 3 bases; unmatched junction nucleotides: 3. The CDR3 nucleotides are TGTGCCAGCAGCTTAGATTCAGGGGGCGAAGAGACCCAGTACTTC. Translated: CASSLDSGGEETQYF.

V is TRBV13 and J is TRBJ2-3; 10 bases fit TRBD2. Germline trimming cut 5 bases from V and 4 bases from J; bases unmatched to any gene: 12. CDR1 and CDR2 (germline): PRHDT, FYEKMQ (reference sequence). The CDR3 extends over 17 amino acids. CDR3 loop: CASSKEFRLAGPDTQYF. CDR3 bases: TGTGCCAGCAGCAAAGAGTTTCGACTAGCGGGTCCAGATACGCAGTATTTT.

The chain couples TRBV3-1 (or the pseudogene TRBV3-2) to TRBJ2-3; D not resolved. The CDR3 is 14 residues long. Germline V gene lookup returns CDR1 LGHDT and CDR2 YNNKEL (reference sequence). The V end was cut by 2 bases, the J end by 4 bases, with 10 bases between. CDR3 nucleotide sequence: TGTGCCAGCAGCCAAAGAGGTCTCGCAGATACGCAGTATTTT. Amino acids: CASSQRGLADTQYF.

The chain has TRBV7-9 and TRBJ2-5; tentatively, D is TRBD1 or TRBD2 (6 bases each). Trimming left V 3 bases short and J 5 bases short, with 13 bases between. The germline V gene has CDR1 SEHNR and CDR2 FQNEAQ (reference sequence). The CDR3 has 14 residues. The CDR3 is CASSFMRGRETQYF. CDR3 sequence (DNA): TGTGCCAGCAGCTTTATGAGGGGGAGGGAGACCCAGTACTTC.

The table lists this clone with a count of one. The chain recombines TRBV6-1 with TRBJ2-2; D unresolved. Trimming removed 0 bases at V and 1 base at J, with 9 bases between. Per germline, CDR1 MNHNS and CDR2 SASEGT. The CDR3 has 16 amino acids. The CDR3 sequence: CASSEAVGMNTGELFF. CDR3 coding DNA: TGTGCCAGCAGTGAAGCGGTAGGCATGAACACCGGGGAGCTGTTTTTT.

This chain connects TRBV19 to TRBJ2-2, with D perhaps matching TRBD1 (5 bases). V dropped 0 bases and J dropped 6 bases, with 14 bases sitting between them. Germline loops: CDR1 LNHDA, CDR2 SQIVND (reference sequence). The length of the CDR3 is 16 residues. The CDR3 is CASSIDRAGWSGELFF. The DNA for the CDR3 is TGTGCCAGTAGTATAGATCGAGCAGGGTGGTCCGGGGAGCTGTTTTTT.

This sequence joins TRBV19 and TRBJ2-3; no reliable D call. Germline CDR1 LNHDA, CDR2 SQIVND (reference sequence). The CDR3 consists of 13 residues. V gave up 1 base and J gave up 4 bases, with 6 bases separating them. The CDR3 reads CASSIVPPDTQYF. In nucleotides, the CDR3 is TGTGCCAGTAGTATAGTCCCCCCAGATACGCAGTATTTT.

This chain connects TRBV7-8 to TRBJ2-3; D gene unclear. V shed 1 base and J shed 2 bases, with 10 bases lying between them. Germline loops: CDR1 SGHVS, CDR2 FQNEAQ. The CDR3 extends over 15 amino acids. The CDR3 DNA follows: TGTGCCAGCAGCTTAGGGGCAGGATACACAGATACGCAGTATTTT. Its translation is CASSLGAGYTDTQYF. The variable domain in full, with the rest retrieved from reference TRBV7-8 and TRBJ2-3, is GAGVSQSPRYKVAKRGQDVALRCDPISGHVSLFWYQQALGQGPEFLTYFQNEAQLDKSGLPSDRFFAERPEGSVSTLKIQRTQQEDSAVYLCASSLGAGYTDTQYFGPGTRLTVL.

The rearrangement uses TRBV19 and TRBJ1-2; D possibly corresponds to TRBD1 (5 bases). V gave up 2 bases and J gave up 4 bases, with 11 bases separating them. The CDR3 has 14 amino acids. Germline values: CDR1 LNHDA, CDR2 SQIVND (reference sequence). The chain's CDR3 is CASSIRGLSYGYTF. As DNA, the CDR3 is TGTGCCAGTAGTATACGGGGGTTGTCCTATGGCTACACCTTC. The complete variable domain, with remaining parts taken from reference TRBV19 and TRBJ1-2, reads DGGITQSPKYLFRKEGQNVTLSCEQNLNHDAMYWYRQDPGQGLRLIYYSQIVNDFQKGDIAEGYSVSREKKESFPLTVTSAQKNPTAFYLCASSIRGLSYGYTFGSGTRLTVV.

Here the CDR3 DNA reads TGTGCCAGCAGCTTCCGGGACGGGACATCTGGGGCCAACGTCCTGACTTTC. Translated: CASSFRDGTSGANVLTF. The gene calls are TRBV7-2 and TRBJ2-6, with D tentatively TRBD1 (6 bases). Germline assignment: CDR1 SGHTA and CDR2 FQGNSA. Trimming took off 3 bases at V and 1 base at J, with 13 bases between the two ends. There are 17 residues in the CDR3.

In DNA, the CDR3 is TGTGCCAGCAGCGGTGGGGGGACTGAAGCTTTCTTT. It specifies CASSGGGTEAFF. This rearrangement joins TRBV27 to TRBJ1-1, with a weak D call TRBD1 (5 bases). The ends were cut back, 6 bases at V and 5 bases at J, with 10 bases in the middle. The germline CDR1 and CDR2 sequences are MNHEY and SMNVEV (reference sequence). The CDR3 contains 12 residues.

This clone was recorded only once. The V gene is TRBV27, the J gene TRBJ2-1, with D maybe TRBD1 (5 bases). This CDR3 has 14 residues. Germline V gene data show CDR1 as MNHEY and CDR2 as SMNVEV (reference sequence). V shed 7 bases and J shed 7 bases, with 17 bases lying between them. The CDR3 is CASTPGIVRNEQFF. The CDR3 DNA sequence: TGTGCCAGCACCCCAGGGATCGTGAGGAATGAGCAGTTCTTC.

This clone was counted a single time. V gene TRBV7-9 combines with J gene TRBJ2-5; 8 positions match TRBD1. The CDR3 sequence is 16 residues long. Losses at the gene ends were 5 bases for V and 4 bases for J; bases not matched to a gene: 12. CDR1 SEHNR and CDR2 FQNEAQ come from the germline V gene (reference sequence). CDR3 nucleotides: TGTGCCAGCAGCCCGGGAGACAGGGGAAGAGGAGAGACCCAGTACTTC. Translating gives CASSPGDRGRGETQYF.

The genes are TRBV27 and TRBJ2-7; tentatively, D is TRBD1 (6 bases). From germline, CDR1 is MNHEY and CDR2 SMNVEV (reference sequence). This CDR3 is built from 16 residues. V was pared by 3 bases and J by 4 bases, with 19 bases between. The chain's CDR3 is CASSLTGLASTYEQYF. The CDR3 DNA reads TGTGCCAGCAGTTTGACAGGCCTAGCTTCGACTTACGAGCAGTACTTC.

Concerning this clone itself: A much larger clonotype is one base distant, so this may be a read error. The chain is built from TRBV27 and TRBJ2-1; D ambiguous. The germline CDR1 and CDR2 sequences are MNHEY and SMNVEV (reference sequence). V lost 6 bases, J lost 3 bases, and 3 bases lay in between. The CDR3 is 11 residues long. CDR3 nucleotides: TGTGCCAGCAGAGACTACAATGAGCAGTTCTTC. It codes for CASRDYNEQFF.

V and J are TRBV28 and TRBJ2-7; 11 nucleotides match TRBD2. In germline, CDR1 is MDHEN, CDR2 SYDVKM. V was pared by 7 bases and J by 3 bases, with 5 bases of the junction left unmatched. The CDR3 covers 14 residues. CDR3 sequence: CASTPGTSGYEQYF. CDR3 DNA sequence: TGTGCCAGCACCCCCGGGACTAGCGGCTACGAGCAGTACTTC.

This chain links TRBV7-3 with TRBJ2-2, with TRBD1 matching 8 bases. Looked up from germline, CDR1 is SGHTA and CDR2 is FQGTGA. V lost 5 bases to trimming and J lost 7 bases; unmatched junction nucleotides: 6. The CDR3 is 14 residues long. In DNA form, the CDR3 reads TGTGCCAGCAGCCCGGACAGGGCGGTCGGGGAGCTGTTTTTT. It encodes CASSPDRAVGELFF.